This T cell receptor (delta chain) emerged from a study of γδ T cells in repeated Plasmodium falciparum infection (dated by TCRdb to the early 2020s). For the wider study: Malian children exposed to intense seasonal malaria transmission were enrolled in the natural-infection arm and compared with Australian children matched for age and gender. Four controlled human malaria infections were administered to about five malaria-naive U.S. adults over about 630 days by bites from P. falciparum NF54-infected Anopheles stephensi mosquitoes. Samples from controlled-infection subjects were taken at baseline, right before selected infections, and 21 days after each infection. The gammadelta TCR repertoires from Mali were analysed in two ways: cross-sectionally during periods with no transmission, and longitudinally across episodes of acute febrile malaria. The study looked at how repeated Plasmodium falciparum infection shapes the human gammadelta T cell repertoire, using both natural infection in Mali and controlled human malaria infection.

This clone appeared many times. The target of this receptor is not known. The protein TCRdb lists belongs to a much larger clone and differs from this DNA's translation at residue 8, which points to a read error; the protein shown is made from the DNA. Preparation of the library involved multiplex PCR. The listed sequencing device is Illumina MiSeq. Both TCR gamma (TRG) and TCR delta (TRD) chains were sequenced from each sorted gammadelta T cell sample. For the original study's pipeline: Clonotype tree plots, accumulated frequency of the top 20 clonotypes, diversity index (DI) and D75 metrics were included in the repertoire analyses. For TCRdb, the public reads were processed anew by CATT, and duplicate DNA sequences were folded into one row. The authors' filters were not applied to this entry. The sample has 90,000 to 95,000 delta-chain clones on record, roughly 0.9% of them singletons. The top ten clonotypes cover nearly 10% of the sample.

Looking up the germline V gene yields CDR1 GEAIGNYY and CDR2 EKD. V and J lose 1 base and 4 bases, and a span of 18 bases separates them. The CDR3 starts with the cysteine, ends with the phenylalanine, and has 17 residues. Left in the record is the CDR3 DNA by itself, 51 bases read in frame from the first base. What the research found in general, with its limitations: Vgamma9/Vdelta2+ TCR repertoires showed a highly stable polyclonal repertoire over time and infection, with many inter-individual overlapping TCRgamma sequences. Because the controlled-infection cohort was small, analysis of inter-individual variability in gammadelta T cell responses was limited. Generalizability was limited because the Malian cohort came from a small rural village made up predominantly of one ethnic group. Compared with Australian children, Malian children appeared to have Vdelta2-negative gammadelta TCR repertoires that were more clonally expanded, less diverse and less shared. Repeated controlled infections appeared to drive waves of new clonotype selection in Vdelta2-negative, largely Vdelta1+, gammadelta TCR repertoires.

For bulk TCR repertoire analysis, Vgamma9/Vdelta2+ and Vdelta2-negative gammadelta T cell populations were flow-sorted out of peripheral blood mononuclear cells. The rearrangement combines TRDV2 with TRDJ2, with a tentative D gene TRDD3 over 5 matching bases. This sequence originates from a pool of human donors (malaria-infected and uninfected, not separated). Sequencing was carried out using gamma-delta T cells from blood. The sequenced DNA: TGTGCCTGTGACACAGTAGGGGGTACGCGGGCGACAGCACAACTCTTCTTT. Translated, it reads CACDTVGGTRATAQLFF.